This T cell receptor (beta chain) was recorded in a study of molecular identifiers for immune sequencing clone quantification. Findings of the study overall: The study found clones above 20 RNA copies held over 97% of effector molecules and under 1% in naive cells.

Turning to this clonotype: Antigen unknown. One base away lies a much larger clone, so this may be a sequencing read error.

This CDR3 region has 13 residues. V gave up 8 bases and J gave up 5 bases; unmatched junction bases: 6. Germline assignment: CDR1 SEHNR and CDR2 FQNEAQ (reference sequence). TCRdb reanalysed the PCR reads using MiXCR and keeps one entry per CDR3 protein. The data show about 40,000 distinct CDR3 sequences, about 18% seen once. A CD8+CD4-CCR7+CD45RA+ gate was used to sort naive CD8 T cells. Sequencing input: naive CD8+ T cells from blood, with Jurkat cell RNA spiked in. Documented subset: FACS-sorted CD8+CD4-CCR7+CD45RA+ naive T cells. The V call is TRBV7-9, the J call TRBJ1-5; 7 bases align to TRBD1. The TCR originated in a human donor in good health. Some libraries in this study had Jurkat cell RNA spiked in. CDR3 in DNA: TGTGCCAGCGGTCTAACAGGGGATCAGCCCCAGCATTTT. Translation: CASGLTGDQPQHF.